The next 6 T cell receptor beta chains were all read from a single sample in a study of T cell responses to AZD1222 COVID-19 vaccine. Clones were read by immunoSEQ multiplex PCR, and TCRdb kept only the in-frame ones, dropping some. Of 60,000 to 80,000 clones in the sample, 85% to 90% are singletons; the top ten hold about 19%. Here the sequenced sample was peripheral blood, taken on day 0 of AZD1222 vaccination. The receptor set was obtained from an adult in good health.

The chain couples TRBV30 to TRBJ1-5; D gene uncertain. The V and J ends lost 2 bases and 0 bases respectively, with 17 bases between them. The germline gives CDR1 GTSNPN, CDR2 SVGIG (reference sequence). CDR3 length: 17 residues. The CDR3 region is CAWSPSVWRDSNQPQHF. The CDR3 coding sequence is TGTGCCTGGAGTCCCTCGGTATGGCGGGATAGCAATCAGCCCCAGCATTTT.

The table lists this clone with a few counts. The chain has TRBV5-4 and TRBJ2-2, with D uncertain. Trimming removed 0 bases at V and 0 bases at J, with 3 bases between. CDR3 size: 14 residues. Germline CDR1 is SGHNT and CDR2 is YYREEE (reference sequence). The CDR3 DNA reads as TGTGCCAGCAGCTTGGAAGCGAACACCGGGGAGCTGTTTTTT. This codes for CASSLEANTGELFF.

The J gene is TRBJ2-1, the V gene TRBV5-8; tentative D call: TRBD1 (6 bases). V dropped 8 bases and J dropped 11 bases, with 14 bases sitting between them. This CDR3 is 11 amino acids long. Per the germline V gene, CDR1 is SGHTS and CDR2 is YDEGEE. The CDR3 region is CASTGSIQQFF. As DNA, the CDR3 is TGTGCCAGTACAGGGTCGATCCAGCAGTTCTTC.

V usage is TRBV7-2 and J usage is TRBJ1-3; D gene ambiguous. CDR1 is SGHTA and CDR2 is FQGNSA in the germline V gene. CDR3 length: 16 amino acids. Trimming removed 1 base from V and 2 bases from J, with 12 bases in between. The CDR3: CASSLDPVGPGNTIYF. The CDR3 coding sequence is TGTGCCAGCAGCTTAGACCCCGTTGGTCCTGGAAACACCATATATTTT.

A few counts support this clone. This chain uses TRBV18 with TRBJ1-2; D might be TRBD1 (5 bases). The V gene lost 6 bases and the J gene lost 7 bases, with 18 bases spanning the gap. This CDR3 is 14 amino acids long. The V gene's germline CDR1 is KGHSH and CDR2 LQKENI. This CDR3 reads CASSPMTVNSGYTF. The CDR3 DNA is TGTGCCAGCTCCCCAATGACAGTTAATTCTGGCTACACCTTC.

V usage is TRBV20-1 and J usage is TRBJ2-2; 9 bases fit TRBD1. Germline CDR1 is DFQATT and CDR2 is SNEGSKA (reference sequence). The CDR3 extends over 15 amino acids. V dropped 4 bases and J dropped 6; count of bases not matched to a gene: 9. CDR3 in DNA: TGCAGTGCTATTGAACCGGGACAGGGTCCCGGGGAGCTGTTTTTT. Its translation: CSAIEPGQGPGELFF.